The 27 T cell receptor beta chains in this list originate from one sample, sequenced in a study of T cells after yellow fever vaccination. TCRdb independently ran MiXCR on the 5' RACE reads; one entry per CDR3 protein. The table has hundreds of thousands of distinct CDR3 sequences, about 17% seen once; the top ten hold about 18%. This sample comprised PBMCs, obtained more than 4 days after the first yellow fever vaccination. These receptors all come from a young man who received the YFV17D yellow fever vaccine.

The genes are TRBV4-3 and TRBJ1-1; tentative D call: TRBD1 (6 bases). The CDR3 covers 16 residues. CDR1 LGHNA and CDR2 YSLEER come from the germline V gene. The ends were cut back, 2 bases at V and 6 bases at J, with 19 bases in the middle. The CDR3 here is CASSQSPPGAGAEAFF. The DNA for the CDR3 is TGCGCCAGCAGCCAAAGCCCCCCAGGGGCCGGCGCTGAAGCTTTCTTT.

This clonotype was counted between two and nine times. This chain connects TRBV20-1 to TRBJ2-2; D ambiguous. The V and J ends lost 5 bases and 1 base respectively, with 11 bases between them. CDR3 length: 14 residues. Germline CDR1 is DFQATT and CDR2 is SNEGSKA (reference sequence). The CDR3 DNA follows: TGCAGTGCTCGGGTGGCAGGGAACACCGGGGAGCTGTTTTTT. It translates to CSARVAGNTGELFF.

CDR3 region: CASSPPVYGFNQPQHF. The DNA for the CDR3 is TGTGCCAGCTCACCACCCGTGTATGGATTCAATCAGCCCCAGCATTTT. This chain joins TRBV18 and TRBJ1-5; D gene uncertain. V lost 0 bases to trimming and J lost 3 bases, with 12 bases between them. Germline lookup yields CDR1 KGHSH and CDR2 LQKENI. CDR3 length: 16 residues.

This clonotype occurred many times. The rearrangement links TRBV5-1 to TRBJ2-1; D uncertain. V lost 5 bases and J 0 bases, leaving 3 bases between the germline ends. This CDR3 has 12 residues. Germline lookup yields CDR1 SGHRS and CDR2 YFSETQ. The CDR3 protein is CASSDSYNEQFF. The CDR3 region has the DNA TGCGCCAGCAGTGACTCCTACAATGAGCAGTTCTTC. Variable domain in full (rest from reference TRBV5-1 and TRBJ2-1): KAGVTQTPRYLIKTRGQQVTLSCSPISGHRSVSWYQQTPGQGLQFLFEYFSETQRNKGNFPGRFSGRQFSNSRSEMNVSTLELGDSALYLCASSDSYNEQFFGPGTRLTVL.

This clonotype was counted between two and nine times. This rearrangement joins TRBV6-5 to TRBJ2-3, with a tentative D call TRBD1 (6 bases). Germline-derived CDR1 and CDR2 are MNHEY and SVGAGI. Trimming cost V 4 bases and J 6 bases, with 11 bases left between them. This CDR3 is built from 13 residues. For the CDR3, the DNA is TGTGCCAGCAGTTTAAAGGACAGTGATACGCAGTATTTT. It is translated as CASSLKDSDTQYF.

This clonotype was detected many times. DNA for the CDR3: TGTGCCACCCAGGATGCTGGAGAGACCCAGTACTTC. This codes for CATQDAGETQYF. V is TRBV2 and J is TRBJ2-5; D unresolved. The CDR3 sequence is 12 residues long. Germline assignment: CDR1 SNHLY and CDR2 FYNNEI. V dropped 10 bases and J dropped 4 bases, with 13 bases sitting between them.

The chain combines TRBV5-1 with TRBJ1-6; D unclear. The V end was cut by 5 bases, the J end by 6 bases, with 18 bases between. The germline CDR1 and CDR2 sequences are SGHRS and YFSETQ. The CDR3 runs 16 residues. CDR3 nucleotides: TGCGCCAGCAGTTGGAGAAAACTTGCCTCTAATTCACCCCTCCACTTT. Translating it yields CASSWRKLASNSPLHF.

This chain links TRBV18 with TRBJ1-5, with TRBD1 matching over 7 bases. CDR1 KGHSH and CDR2 LQKENI come from the germline V gene. The CDR3 is 15 amino acids. After removal of 3 bases from V and 2 bases from J, the junction contained 4 bases not matched to a gene. In DNA, the CDR3 is TGTGCCAGCTCACCCGGGACAGCGGGCAATCAGCCCCAGCATTTT. It specifies CASSPGTAGNQPQHF.

The chain couples TRBV6-2 or TRBV6-3 to TRBJ1-3; unclear D gene. This CDR3 has 16 amino acids. Between the trimmed V and J ends, which lost 7 bases and 0 bases, there was a span of 16 bases. The germline V gene encodes CDR1 MNHEY and CDR2 SVGEGT. The CDR3 region is CASKPGTFSSGNTIYF. Here the CDR3 DNA reads TGTGCCAGCAAGCCCGGCACCTTCAGCTCTGGAAACACCATATATTTT.

This clonotype came up a few times. The chain carries TRBV5-1 and TRBJ2-7; 11 nucleotides agree with TRBD1. The J segment lost 4 bases and the V segment lost 2 bases, leaving 8 bases of the junction unmatched. The CDR3 is made up of 16 amino acids. Per the germline V gene, CDR1 is SGHRS and CDR2 is YFSETQ. The CDR3 sequence is CASSFWGQGELYEQYF. The CDR3 DNA reads TGCGCCAGCAGCTTTTGGGGACAGGGGGAACTTTACGAGCAGTACTTC.

The chain employs TRBV7-9 and TRBJ1-4, with 10 positions matching TRBD1. The CDR3 is made up of 15 amino acids. Germline V gives CDR1 SEHNR, CDR2 FQNEAQ (reference sequence). V shed 6 bases, J shed 8 bases, and the junction held 9 bases outside the gene matches. CDR3 nucleotide sequence: TGTGCCAGCAGGCCGAGGACAGGGGGGGAAGAAAAACTGTTTTTT. Its translation: CASRPRTGGEEKLFF. The whole variable domain, filled in from reference TRBV7-9 and TRBJ1-4, reads DTGVSQNPRHKITKRGQNVTFRCDPISEHNRLYWYRQTLGQGPEFLTYFQNEAQLEKSRLLSDRFSAERPKGSFSTLEIQRTEQGDSAMYLCASRPRTGGEEKLFFGSGTQLSVL.

The rearrangement joins TRBV12-3 or TRBV12-4 to TRBJ1-1, with D perhaps TRBD1 (6 bases). The CDR3 is made up of 15 amino acids. V was clipped by 1 base and J by 1 base, with 10 bases between them. CDR3 nucleotide sequence: TGTGCCAGCAGTTTAGTCATGACAGGGAACACTGAAGCTTTCTTT. Its protein is CASSLVMTGNTEAFF.

This clonotype was seen once. V is TRBV7-2 and J is TRBJ2-2; D uncertain. The V gene lost 2 bases and the J gene lost 6 bases, with 7 bases spanning the gap. Germline V gene sequence: CDR1 SGHTA, CDR2 FQGNSA. CDR3 length: 13 residues. The CDR3 spells CASSLYIAGELFF. DNA of the CDR3: TGTGCCAGCAGCTTATATATCGCCGGGGAGCTGTTTTTT.

Only a few counts were recorded for this clonotype. The chain is built from TRBV7-9 and TRBJ2-3; D assignment may be TRBD1 or TRBD2 (7 bases each). Germline assignment: CDR1 SEHNR and CDR2 FQNEAQ (reference sequence). The CDR3 sequence is 15 residues long. V lost 5 bases to trimming and J lost 2 bases, with 14 bases between them. The CDR3 DNA reads as TGTGCCAGCAGCCCCAGGGGGGGGGCCACAGATACGCAGTATTTT. Translation gives CASSPRGGATDTQYF.

The V call is TRBV12-3 or TRBV12-4, the J call TRBJ1-5, with D hard to call. The V gene lost 1 base and the J gene lost 6 bases, with 7 bases spanning the gap. The CDR3 spans 13 residues. The CDR3 protein is CASSLGHPQPQHF. For the CDR3, the DNA is TGTGCCAGCAGTTTAGGCCACCCTCAGCCCCAGCATTTT.

This clonotype has just a few counts. V is TRBV28 and J is TRBJ2-1; 8 nucleotides agree with TRBD2. The CDR3 is made up of 15 amino acids. Germline values: CDR1 MDHEN, CDR2 SYDVKM. Germline trimming cut 6 bases from V and 6 bases from J; bases unmatched to any gene: 10. CDR3 sequence: CASRQLAAGGNEQFF. The CDR3 DNA reads as TGTGCCAGCAGACAACTCGCGGCGGGGGGCAATGAGCAGTTCTTC.

Only a few counts were recorded for this clonotype. The J gene is TRBJ2-4, the V gene TRBV29-1, with no clear D. The germline V gene encodes CDR1 SQVTM and CDR2 ANQGSEA. Trimming took 6 bases from V and 0 from J, leaving 9 bases between them. The CDR3 length is 13 residues. CDR3 loop: CSVIALAKNIQYF. The CDR3 coding sequence is TGCAGCGTGATAGCCCTAGCCAAAAACATTCAGTACTTC.

The chain is built from TRBV6-2 or TRBV6-3 and TRBJ2-7; 9 nucleotides line up with TRBD2. CDR3 length: 14 residues. V shed 6 bases and J 6 bases; nucleotides not matched to a gene: 9. The germline gives CDR1 MNHEY, CDR2 SVGEGT. CDR3 amino acids: CASREAGGVSEQYF. The DNA of the CDR3 is TGTGCCAGCAGGGAAGCGGGGGGAGTCTCCGAGCAGTACTTC.

The table lists this clonotype with many counts. The V and J genes are TRBV5-5 and TRBJ2-7; 8 positions match TRBD1. The CDR3 covers 14 residues. The V and J ends lost 4 bases and 4 bases, in that order; junction bases with no gene match: 7. Germline-derived CDR1 and CDR2 are SGHKS and YYEKEE (reference sequence). In nucleotides, the CDR3 is TGTGCCAGCAGCCGGGGGCAGGGGGCTTACGAGCAGTACTTC. Translated, it gives CASSRGQGAYEQYF.

The chain carries TRBV20-1 and TRBJ2-1, with 7 bases matching TRBD1. The junction had 6 bases not matched to a gene; V was cut back by 3 bases and J by 4 bases. Germline loops: CDR1 DFQATT, CDR2 SNEGSKA (reference sequence). This CDR3 contains 14 residues. The CDR3 loop is CSASGDRDYNEQFF. The CDR3 coding sequence is TGCAGTGCTAGCGGAGACAGGGATTACAATGAGCAGTTCTTC.

V is TRBV6-5 and J is TRBJ2-3; D may correspond to TRBD1 or TRBD2 (5 bases each). In germline, CDR1 is MNHEY, CDR2 SVGAGI. The CDR3 totals 16 residues. V lost 2 bases and J 4 bases, leaving 16 bases between the germline ends. CDR3 in DNA: TGTGCCAGCAGTTACGGGACCAACCCCACAGCAGATACGCAGTATTTT. Translation: CASSYGTNPTADTQYF.

Only a few counts were recorded for this clonotype. This sequence joins TRBV7-3 and TRBJ2-1; 8 positions match TRBD1. V was pared by 10 bases and J by 4 bases, with 18 bases of the junction left unmatched. The germline CDR1 and CDR2 sequences are SGHTA and FQGTGA. The CDR3 contains 17 residues. In DNA form, the CDR3 reads TGTGCCATCCCTCCCCAGGGGGCGATTGCCATTTACAATGAGCAGTTCTTC. The encoded protein is CAIPPQGAIAIYNEQFF.

The CDR3 coding sequence is TGTGCCAGCAGTCTAGATGTAGCCCCTGGGAATGAGCAGTTCTTC. Protein: CASSLDVAPGNEQFF. The gene calls are TRBV5-6 and TRBJ2-1; D remains unclear. The germline CDR1 and CDR2 sequences are SGHDT and YYEEEE. The CDR3 is 15 residues long. V dropped 5 bases and J dropped 7 bases, with 19 bases sitting between them.

The genes are TRBV10-2 and TRBJ1-1; no clear D. This CDR3 region has 15 residues. CDR1 is WSHSY, CDR2 SAAADI, per germline. V was trimmed by 0 bases and J by 4 bases, leaving 12 bases between them. The CDR3 DNA is TGCGCCAGCAGTGAGTCTAGGAGGCGGGGCACTGAAGCTTTCTTT. Its protein is CASSESRRRGTEAFF.

The J gene is TRBJ1-5, the V gene TRBV6-1; TRBD1 aligns across 7 bases. V trimming: 6 bases; J trimming: 1 base; junction bases outside the gene matches: 9. The CDR3 has 16 residues. Germline assignment: CDR1 MNHNS and CDR2 SASEGT. The CDR3 spells CASSRSGTASNQPQHF. CDR3 in DNA: TGTGCCAGCAGCCGATCCGGGACAGCGAGCAATCAGCCCCAGCATTTT.

This clonotype turned up a few times. This chain links TRBV29-1 with TRBJ2-1, with no clear D. This CDR3 is built from 11 residues. The V end was cut by 0 bases, the J end by 8 bases, with 5 bases between. Germline-derived CDR1 and CDR2 are SQVTM and ANQGSEA. The CDR3 DNA sequence: TGCAGCGTTGAAGATTGGTATGAGCAGTTCTTC. This translates into CSVEDWYEQFF.

Worth noting for this clonotype: This may arise from a read error, as a much more abundant clone is one base away. The J gene is TRBJ2-7, the V gene TRBV7-2; unclear D gene. From germline, CDR1 is SGHTA and CDR2 FQGNSA. The CDR3 length is 12 residues. V was pared by 4 bases and J by 6 bases, with 10 bases between. The CDR3 region has the DNA TGTGCCAGCAGCTCCGGGTTTGGCGAGCAGTACTTC. The encoded protein is CASSSGFGEQYF.